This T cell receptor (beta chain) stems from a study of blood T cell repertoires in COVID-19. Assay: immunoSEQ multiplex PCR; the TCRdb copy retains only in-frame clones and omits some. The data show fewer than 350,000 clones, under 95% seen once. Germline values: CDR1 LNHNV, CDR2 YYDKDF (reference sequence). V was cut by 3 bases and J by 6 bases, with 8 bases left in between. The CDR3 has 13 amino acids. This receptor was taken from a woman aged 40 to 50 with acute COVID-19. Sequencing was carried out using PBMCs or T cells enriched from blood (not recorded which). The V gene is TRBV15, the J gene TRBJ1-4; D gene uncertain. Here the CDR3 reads CATSRGRYEKLFF. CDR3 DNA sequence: TGTGCCACCAGCAGGGGGAGGTATGAAAAACTGTTTTTT. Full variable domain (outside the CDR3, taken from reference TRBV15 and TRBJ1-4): DAMVIQNPRYQVTQFGKPVTLSCSQTLNHNVMYWYQQKSSQAPKLLFHYYDKDFNNEADTPDNFQSRRPNTSFCFLDIRSPGLGDTAMYLCATSRGRYEKLFFGSGTQLSVL.